This T cell receptor (beta chain) was observed in a study of blood T cell repertoires in COVID-19. J was trimmed by 8 bases and V by 3 bases; bases with no gene match: 9. The CDR3 has 15 residues. The germline CDR1 and CDR2 sequences are KGHDR and SFDVKD. The repertoire was sequenced with immunoSEQ multiplex PCR; TCRdb's copy has only in-frame clones and lacks some. The table lists 150,000 to 200,000 clones, 82% of them singletons, with 7.8% in the top ten. Sequencing was performed on peripheral blood. The sequence was collected from a woman between 55 and 75 years old with COVID-19, enrolled during active disease. The J gene is TRBJ2-1, the V gene TRBV24-1; 7 nucleotides agree with TRBD1. The CDR3: CATSDPRQGKDEQFF. CDR3 bases: TGTGCCACCAGTGATCCGCGACAGGGTAAGGATGAGCAGTTCTTC.